The present T cell receptor beta chain was sequenced within a study of blood T cells in healthy people across ages. Whole-study results and caveats: Higher diversity and more naive CD4+ cells were features of long-lived donors, compared to aged donors. The fall in TCR beta diversity per million T cells was roughly linear with age.

Using a J-beta primer mix together with a sample-barcoded 5' primer, a second PCR was run for roughly 6 to 12 cycles. TCRdb itself ran the 5' RACE reads through MiXCR, one entry per CDR3 protein. This sample has some 1.1 million distinct CDR3 sequences, with roughly two fifths found just once. This clonotype was picked up a small number of times. Its antigen remains unknown. Drawn from each donor were ten milliliters of peripheral blood. Researchers isolated at least 6 million PBMCs per sample. The CDR3 loop spans 13 amino acids. The ends were cut back, 8 bases at V and 2 bases at J, with 11 bases in the middle. Germline V gives CDR1 MNHEY, CDR2 SMNVEV (reference sequence).

This receptor was identified in a man aged 18 to 29 in good health. Sequencing was done on a sample of blood. V usage is TRBV27 and J usage is TRBJ2-3, with D perhaps TRBD1 (5 bases). CDR3 DNA sequence: TGTGCCAGCCACCCCAGGGACACAGATACGCAGTATTTT. Translating gives CASHPRDTDTQYF.